Included here is one TCR beta chain sequence, with context. The time point here: healthy volunteer bleed at 6 weeks. The authors extracted total RNA from unfractionated whole blood. The sample originates from a study of human T cells and chemical hapten exposure. The CDR3 contains 16 residues. Library construction involved attaching unique molecular identifiers to individual cDNA molecules, which allowed quantitative, reproducible TCR counting. TCRdb analysed the RACE reads with MiXCR anew, one entry per CDR3 protein. The sample records 75,000 to 80,000 distinct CDR3 sequences, about 8.6% being singletons.

What was sequenced was whole blood. The V gene is TRBV21-1, the J gene TRBJ1-1; the tabulated D call, TRBD1, remains unverified against the DNA. TRBV21-1 is a pseudogene segment. This receptor was identified in a female donor in good health. Some clones in this sample may be carry-over from other donors' samples. The CDR3 nucleotides are TGTGCCAGCAGGGGGGGACAGGGGACCTATAAAGCTGAAGCTTTCTTT. This codes for CASRGGQGTYKAEAFF.